This TCR beta chain was retrieved from a study of blood T cells in healthy people across ages. Every donor contributed roughly 10 milliliters of peripheral blood by blood draw. Alongside a J-beta primer mix, a sample-barcoded 5' primer served in a second PCR lasting 7 to 11 cycles. All cDNA molecules were each tagged by a template-switch adaptor with 12 random nucleotides. TCRdb re-called the 5' RACE reads with MiXCR, one entry per CDR3 protein. The sample lists about 1.4 million distinct CDR3 sequences, around 59% occurring once. Sequenced input: blood. The receptor's source is a man between 18 and 29 years old in good health.

DNA for the CDR3: TGCGCCAGCAGCCAAGCGTTAGCGGGGCACACAGATACGCAGTATTTT. The encoded protein is CASSQALAGHTDTQYF. The chain links TRBV4-3 to TRBJ2-3; 8 bases align to TRBD2. CDR3 length: 16 amino acids. With V trimmed by 1 base and J by 2 bases, 5 bases remained unmatched. The germline CDR1 and CDR2 sequences are LGHNA and YSLEER.